This is a list of T cell receptor beta chains from one sample in a study of cytomegalovirus exposure and HLA in healthy donors. Sequencing used immunoSEQ multiplex PCR; TCRdb keeps in-frame clones, though not all of them. The sample has roughly 120,000 clones; roughly 71% are singletons. The sequencing input was PBMCs. The receptors come from a woman between 50 and 59 years old in good health and CMV-seropositive. Each CDR3 is given with its conserved first and last residue. Fields, in order: D gene, J gene, CDR3 length, V gene, clone size, CDR3 DNA, CDR3 protein. A D gene is named only where the DNA matches it firmly. Some rows mark clone size as missing; the rest say once, few, many or name a class of expanded clone.

d_call: .; j_call: TRBJ1-4; cdr3_length: 16; v_call: TRBV10-3; clone_size: .; cdr3_nt: TGTGCCATCAGTGACCCGACAGCCTATGACCAAGAAAAACTGTTTTTT; cdr3_aa: CAISDPTAYDQEKLFF
d_call: .; j_call: TRBJ1-2; cdr3_length: 15; v_call: TRBV4-1; clone_size: .; cdr3_nt: TGCGCCAGCAGCCGGGCCCCGCCAGGGGAAGATGGCTACACCTTC; cdr3_aa: CASSRAPPGEDGYTF
d_call: .; j_call: TRBJ1-1; cdr3_length: 16; v_call: TRBV4-2; clone_size: .; cdr3_nt: TGTGCCAGCAGCCAAGATCCGTCAGGATTGAACACTGAAGCTTTCTTT; cdr3_aa: CASSQDPSGLNTEAFF
d_call: .; j_call: TRBJ2-7; cdr3_length: 16; v_call: TRBV28; clone_size: .; cdr3_nt: TGTGCCAGCAGTTTGGTGGGGGTGGCGGGGACCTACGAGCAGTACTTC; cdr3_aa: CASSLVGVAGTYEQYF
d_call: .; j_call: TRBJ2-5; cdr3_length: 12; v_call: TRBV5-1; clone_size: .; cdr3_nt: TGCGCCAGCAGCCGGGACCAAGAGACCCAGTACTTC; cdr3_aa: CASSRDQETQYF
d_call: TRBD1; j_call: TRBJ2-5; cdr3_length: 16; v_call: TRBV18; clone_size: .; cdr3_nt: TGTGCCAGCTCACCGGGACAGGGGGCGCCCGGAGAGACCCAGTACTTC; cdr3_aa: CASSPGQGAPGETQYF
d_call: .; j_call: TRBJ2-1; cdr3_length: 12; v_call: TRBV28; clone_size: .; cdr3_nt: TGTGCCAGCAGTATCCCAGGTGGTAAGCAGTTCTTC; cdr3_aa: CASSIPGGKQFF
d_call: .; j_call: TRBJ1-6; cdr3_length: 15; v_call: TRBV18; clone_size: few; cdr3_nt: TGTGCCAGCTCACCACTTGGGACTTCTAACCCACCCCTCCACTTT; cdr3_aa: CASSPLGTSNPPLHF
d_call: TRBD1; j_call: TRBJ2-3; cdr3_length: 17; v_call: TRBV5-1; clone_size: .; cdr3_nt: TGCGCCAGCAGCTTGGACGAGGACAGGGGTTTCACAGATACGCAGTATTTT; cdr3_aa: CASSLDEDRGFTDTQYF
d_call: TRBD1; j_call: TRBJ2-3; cdr3_length: 15; v_call: TRBV9; clone_size: few; cdr3_nt: TGTGCCAGCAGCGGGGGACAGACTAGCACAGATACGCAGTATTTT; cdr3_aa: CASSGGQTSTDTQYF
d_call: .; j_call: TRBJ2-1; cdr3_length: 16; v_call: TRBV7-2; clone_size: few; cdr3_nt: TGTGCCAGCAGCGACGTGACCAGGTTTGGCATCAATGAGCAGTTCTTC; cdr3_aa: CASSDVTRFGINEQFF
d_call: .; j_call: TRBJ1-5; cdr3_length: 15; v_call: TRBV4-1; clone_size: .; cdr3_nt: TGCGCCAGCAGCCACCGCAGGGCGGTCGATCAGCCCCAGCATTTT; cdr3_aa: CASSHRRAVDQPQHF
d_call: TRBD2; j_call: TRBJ2-5; cdr3_length: 15; v_call: TRBV5-1; clone_size: .; cdr3_nt: TGCGCCAGCAGCTTGGTTACTAGCGGGGGTGAGACCCAGTACTTC; cdr3_aa: CASSLVTSGGETQYF
d_call: .; j_call: TRBJ1-1; cdr3_length: 12; v_call: TRBV7-3; clone_size: .; cdr3_nt: TGTGCCAGCAGCTTAACCGGGGTTCCGACTTTCTTT; cdr3_aa: CASSLTGVPTFF
d_call: TRBD2; j_call: TRBJ2-1; cdr3_length: 14; v_call: TRBV29-1; clone_size: .; cdr3_nt: TGCAGCGGGCGGCTAGCGGGGGGGCATGGTGAGCAGTTCTTC; cdr3_aa: CSGRLAGGHGEQFF
d_call: .; j_call: TRBJ2-2; cdr3_length: 16; v_call: TRBV5-1; clone_size: .; cdr3_nt: TGCGCCAGCAGTTCCATGGGCCGTGGAACTACCGGGGAGCTGTTTTTT; cdr3_aa: CASSSMGRGTTGELFF
d_call: .; j_call: TRBJ2-7; cdr3_length: 13; v_call: TRBV29-1; clone_size: .; cdr3_nt: TGCAGCGCCTATGGTGCGGGGGCGTACGAGCAGTACTTC; cdr3_aa: CSAYGAGAYEQYF
d_call: .; j_call: TRBJ1-2; cdr3_length: 15; v_call: TRBV5-1; clone_size: once; cdr3_nt: TGCGCCAGCAGCACGGGAGGATTTGCTAACTATGGCTACACCTTC; cdr3_aa: CASSTGGFANYGYTF
d_call: TRBD1; j_call: TRBJ2-1; cdr3_length: 17; v_call: TRBV4-3; clone_size: .; cdr3_nt: TGCGCCAGCAGCCCTGGGACAGGTTGGGGAAACTACAATGAGCAGTTCTTC; cdr3_aa: CASSPGTGWGNYNEQFF
d_call: TRBD1; j_call: TRBJ2-5; cdr3_length: 15; v_call: TRBV19; clone_size: .; cdr3_nt: TGTGCCAGTAGTAGGACAGGGGTGGGCCAAGAGACCCAGTACTTC; cdr3_aa: CASSRTGVGQETQYF
d_call: TRBD2; j_call: TRBJ2-2; cdr3_length: 14; v_call: TRBV4-2; clone_size: few; cdr3_nt: TGTGCCAGCAGCCAAGTAGCGGGGACCGGGGAGCTGTTTTTT; cdr3_aa: CASSQVAGTGELFF
d_call: .; j_call: TRBJ2-1; cdr3_length: 13; v_call: TRBV10-3; clone_size: .; cdr3_nt: TGTGCCATCCTACGGGGGGCGCGGGATGAGCAGTTCTTC; cdr3_aa: CAILRGARDEQFF
d_call: TRBD1; j_call: TRBJ1-2; cdr3_length: 16; v_call: TRBV5-1; clone_size: .; cdr3_nt: TGCGCCAGCAGCGCGGGACAGGGAGGAAATAACTATGGCTACACCTTC; cdr3_aa: CASSAGQGGNNYGYTF
d_call: TRBD1; j_call: TRBJ2-1; cdr3_length: 16; v_call: TRBV18; clone_size: .; cdr3_nt: TGTGCCAGCTCACCAACCGGGACAGGGAGTAGGTATGAGCAGTTCTTC; cdr3_aa: CASSPTGTGSRYEQFF
d_call: TRBD1; j_call: TRBJ2-5; cdr3_length: 15; v_call: TRBV6-5; clone_size: once; cdr3_nt: TGTGCCAGCAGTTACTCGACAGGGGGGAGAGAGACCCAGTACTTC; cdr3_aa: CASSYSTGGRETQYF
d_call: TRBD2; j_call: TRBJ2-7; cdr3_length: 15; v_call: TRBV19; clone_size: .; cdr3_nt: TGTGCCAGTAGAATGGTAGCGGGGATCGCGGGCGAGCAGTACTTC; cdr3_aa: CASRMVAGIAGEQYF
d_call: TRBD1; j_call: TRBJ1-2; cdr3_length: 14; v_call: TRBV6-6; clone_size: few; cdr3_nt: TGTGCCAGCAGTCAAACAGGGGATCTCTATGGCTACACCTTC; cdr3_aa: CASSQTGDLYGYTF
d_call: TRBD2; j_call: TRBJ2-1; cdr3_length: 15; v_call: TRBV5-1; clone_size: .; cdr3_nt: TGCGCCAGCAGCTTCCAAGCGGGGAAGGTCGGTGAGCAGTTCTTC; cdr3_aa: CASSFQAGKVGEQFF
d_call: .; j_call: TRBJ1-2; cdr3_length: 15; v_call: TRBV18; clone_size: .; cdr3_nt: TGTGCCAGCTCACCGACGAACGCAGGGCTTGTCTATCACACCTTC; cdr3_aa: CASSPTNAGLVYHTF
d_call: .; j_call: TRBJ2-1; cdr3_length: 15; v_call: TRBV11-1; clone_size: .; cdr3_nt: TGTGCCAGCAGCCGTGGACAAAGCTCCTACAATGAGCAGTTCTTC; cdr3_aa: CASSRGQSSYNEQFF
d_call: TRBD2; j_call: TRBJ2-5; cdr3_length: 15; v_call: TRBV19; clone_size: .; cdr3_nt: TGTGCCAGTAGTATAGCCCTAGCGGGGGGAGAGACCCAGTACTTC; cdr3_aa: CASSIALAGGETQYF
d_call: TRBD1; j_call: TRBJ1-2; cdr3_length: 17; v_call: TRBV19; clone_size: .; cdr3_nt: TGTGCCAGTAGACGAGAAGGACAGGGATCCCTATCCGAGGGCTACACCTTC; cdr3_aa: CASRREGQGSLSEGYTF
d_call: .; j_call: TRBJ2-2; cdr3_length: 17; v_call: TRBV5-1; clone_size: .; cdr3_nt: TGCGCCAGCAGCTTGTTACCCGGGACAACAAACACCGGGGAGCTGTTTTTT; cdr3_aa: CASSLLPGTTNTGELFF
d_call: .; j_call: TRBJ1-2; cdr3_length: 15; v_call: TRBV7-9; clone_size: .; cdr3_nt: TGTGCCAGCAGCTTATTCACCGCGAGTACCGATGGCTACACCTTC; cdr3_aa: CASSLFTASTDGYTF
d_call: .; j_call: TRBJ2-5; cdr3_length: 15; v_call: TRBV5-6; clone_size: .; cdr3_nt: TGTGCCAGCAGCTTGGGTATTTTTCAGGGCCAGACCCAGTACTTC; cdr3_aa: CASSLGIFQGQTQYF
d_call: TRBD1; j_call: TRBJ2-7; cdr3_length: 13; v_call: TRBV10-3; clone_size: .; cdr3_nt: TGTGCCATCAGTGAGTCGACAGGGATGCCCCCAAACTTC; cdr3_aa: CAISESTGMPPNF
d_call: .; j_call: TRBJ1-1; cdr3_length: 13; v_call: TRBV10-3; clone_size: .; cdr3_nt: TGTGCCATCAGTGGCGGGGCGCGAACTGAAGCTTTCTTT; cdr3_aa: CAISGGARTEAFF
d_call: .; j_call: TRBJ2-1; cdr3_length: 11; v_call: TRBV6-1; clone_size: .; cdr3_nt: TGTGCCAGCAGACGGGTCGATGAGCAGTTCTTC; cdr3_aa: CASRRVDEQFF
d_call: .; j_call: TRBJ1-2; cdr3_length: 13; v_call: TRBV2; clone_size: .; cdr3_nt: TGTGCCAGCAGTGTTCCGGACAGTGTAGTGTACACCTTC; cdr3_aa: CASSVPDSVVYTF
d_call: TRBD2; j_call: TRBJ2-2; cdr3_length: 14; v_call: TRBV19; clone_size: .; cdr3_nt: TGTGCCAGTGGGACTAGCGGGGGCACCGGGGAGCTGTTTTTT; cdr3_aa: CASGTSGGTGELFF
d_call: .; j_call: TRBJ1-6; cdr3_length: 15; v_call: TRBV21-1; clone_size: .; cdr3_nt: TGTGCCAGCAGCGACGACAGAGTAAATAATTCACCCCTCCACTTT; cdr3_aa: CASSDDRVNNSPLHF
d_call: TRBD1; j_call: TRBJ2-7; cdr3_length: 15; v_call: TRBV7-8; clone_size: .; cdr3_nt: TGTGCCAGCAGCCAAACGACAGGGCAGACCTACGAGCAGTACTTC; cdr3_aa: CASSQTTGQTYEQYF
d_call: .; j_call: TRBJ1-1; cdr3_length: 14; v_call: TRBV6-1; clone_size: .; cdr3_nt: TGTGCCAGCATCACAGGGTCTATGAACACTGAAGCTTTCTTT; cdr3_aa: CASITGSMNTEAFF
d_call: .; j_call: TRBJ1-2; cdr3_length: 13; v_call: TRBV7-2; clone_size: .; cdr3_nt: TGTGCCAGCAACCCGTGGGGGGGCGAAGGCTACACCTTC; cdr3_aa: CASNPWGGEGYTF
d_call: .; j_call: TRBJ1-2; cdr3_length: 15; v_call: TRBV7-9; clone_size: .; cdr3_nt: TGTGCCAGCAGCCCGCCACGGACACCAGGCTATGGCTACACCTTC; cdr3_aa: CASSPPRTPGYGYTF
d_call: TRBD1; j_call: TRBJ1-3; cdr3_length: 16; v_call: TRBV11-2; clone_size: .; cdr3_nt: TGTGCCAGCAGCTTTACTCAGGGGGCAGGTGGAAACACCATATATTTT; cdr3_aa: CASSFTQGAGGNTIYF